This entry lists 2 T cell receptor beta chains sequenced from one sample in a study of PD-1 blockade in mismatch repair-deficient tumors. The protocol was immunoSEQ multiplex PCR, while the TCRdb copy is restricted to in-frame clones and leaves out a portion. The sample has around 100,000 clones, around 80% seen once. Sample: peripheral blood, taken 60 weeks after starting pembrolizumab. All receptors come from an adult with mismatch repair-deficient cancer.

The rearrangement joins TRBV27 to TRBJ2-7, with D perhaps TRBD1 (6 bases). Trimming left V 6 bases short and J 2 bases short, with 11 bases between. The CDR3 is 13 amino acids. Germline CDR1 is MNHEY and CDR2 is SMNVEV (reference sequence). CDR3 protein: CASSQGPTYEQYF. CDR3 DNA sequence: TGTGCCAGCAGCCAGGGGCCGACCTACGAGCAGTACTTC.

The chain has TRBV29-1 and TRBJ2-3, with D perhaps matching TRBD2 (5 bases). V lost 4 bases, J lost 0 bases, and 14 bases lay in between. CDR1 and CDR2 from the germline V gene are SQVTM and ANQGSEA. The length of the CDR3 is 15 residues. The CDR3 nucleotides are TGCAGCGTTGTTTGGAGCGGAGCTAGCACAGATACGCAGTATTTT. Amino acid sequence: CSVVWSGASTDTQYF.